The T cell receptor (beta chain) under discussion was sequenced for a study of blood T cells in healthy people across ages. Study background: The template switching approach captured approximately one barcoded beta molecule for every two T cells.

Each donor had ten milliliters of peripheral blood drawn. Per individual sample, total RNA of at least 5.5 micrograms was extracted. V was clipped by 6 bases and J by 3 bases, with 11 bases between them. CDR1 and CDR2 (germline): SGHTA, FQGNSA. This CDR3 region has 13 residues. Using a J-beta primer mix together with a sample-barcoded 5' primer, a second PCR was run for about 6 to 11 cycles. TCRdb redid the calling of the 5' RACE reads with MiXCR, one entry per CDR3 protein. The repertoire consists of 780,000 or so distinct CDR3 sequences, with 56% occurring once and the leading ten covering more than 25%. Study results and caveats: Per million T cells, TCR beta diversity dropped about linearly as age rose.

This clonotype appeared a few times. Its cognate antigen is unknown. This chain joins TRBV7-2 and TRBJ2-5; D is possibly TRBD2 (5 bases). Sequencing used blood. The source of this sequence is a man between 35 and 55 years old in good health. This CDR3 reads CASSKDGKETQYF. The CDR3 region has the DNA TGTGCCAGCAGTAAAGACGGGAAAGAGACCCAGTACTTC.